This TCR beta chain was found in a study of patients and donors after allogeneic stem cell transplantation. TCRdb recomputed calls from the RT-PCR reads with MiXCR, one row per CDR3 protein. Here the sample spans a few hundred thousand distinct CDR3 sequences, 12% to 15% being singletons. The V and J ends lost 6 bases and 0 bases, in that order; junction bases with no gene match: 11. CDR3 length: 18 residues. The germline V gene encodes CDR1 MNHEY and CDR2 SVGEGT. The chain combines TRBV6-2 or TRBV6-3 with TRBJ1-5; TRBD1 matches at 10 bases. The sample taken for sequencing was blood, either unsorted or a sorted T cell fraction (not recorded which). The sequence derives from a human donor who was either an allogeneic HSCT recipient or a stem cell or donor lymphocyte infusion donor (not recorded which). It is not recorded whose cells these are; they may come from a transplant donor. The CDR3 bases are TGTGCCAGCAGAAATCGCGGGACAGGGGAATATAGCAATCAGCCCCAGCATTTT. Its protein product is CASRNRGTGEYSNQPQHF.